This entry concerns a single TCR beta chain. The antigen remains unidentified. V shed 2 bases and J shed 9 bases, with 20 bases lying between them. This CDR3 contains 16 residues. In germline, CDR1 is MNHNS, CDR2 SASEGT. These data originate in a study of STAT5B mutations in CD4+ large granular lymphocyte leukemia. Study-level information: Among healthy donors, a particular HLA allele went with more CDR3 'QG' motifs.

General study points: Main leukemic clonotypes were patient-specific, but around 25% appeared at low frequency elsewhere. Without putative leukemic clones, patient CD4-sorted repertoires remained more clonal than healthy CD4+ repertoires.

Libraries were prepared by immunoSEQ multiplex PCR; TCRdb keeps only in-frame clonotypes and omits some of them. This sample has about 33,000 clones, with around 81% found just once. Controls came from buffy coats of healthy blood donors. Specimen: CD4+ T cells from blood buffy coats. The chain has TRBV6-1 and TRBJ1-5; D might be TRBD1 (5 bases). The TCR originated in a human donor in good health. The CDR3: CASSEPRDGPTRPQHF. For the CDR3, the DNA is TGTGCCAGCAGTGAACCCCGGGACGGGCCCACCCGGCCCCAGCATTTT.